Reported below is one T cell receptor (beta chain). Which antigen it targets is not known. No base quality values were provided; no much bigger clone lies one nucleotide off. This entry is derived from a study of response to subunit inactivated influenza vaccine (dated by TCRdb to about 2018). Broadly, across the study: To follow how T cells responded to a trivalent subunit inactivated influenza vaccine, the researchers relied on deep quantitative profiling of the T cell receptor repertoire.

The paper as a whole reports these results and caveats: The authors proposed that each seasonal influenza vaccination may bring in only a limited number of new T cells.

V ends up 0 bases short and J 2 bases short, with an unmatched junction base count of 9. From cysteine to phenylalanine, the CDR3 is 16 amino acids long. Of the read, only the CDR3 DNA is kept; its 48 bases are in frame from base 1. Sequences DFQATT (CDR1) and SNEGSKA (CDR2) are obtained from the germline V gene (reference sequence). Receptor amplification or capture employed RT-PCR. Reads for this sample came from an Illumina HiSeq 2500. TCRdb trimmed public reads at Q25 via fastp, called clones via MiXCR and kept in-frame beta chains. CDR3 protein duplicates are merged, each entry listing the most common genes and DNA. This sample gives 800,000 to 1,000,000 distinct CDR3 sequences in total; about 20% of them show up just once. About 10% of the sample comes from the top ten.

Recombination joined TRBV20-1 with TRBJ2-7, and 8 bases in between align with TRBD1. The sequencing used PBMCs from blood, collected 5 days after vaccination. The sequence was obtained from a man aged 45-65 years who received an inactivated influenza vaccine. Donor details come from another sample of the same person, matched by shared clones. CDR3 protein: CSARDRTGGIPYEQYF. The DNA sequence is TGCAGTGCTAGAGATCGTACAGGGGGTATTCCCTACGAGCAGTACTTC.